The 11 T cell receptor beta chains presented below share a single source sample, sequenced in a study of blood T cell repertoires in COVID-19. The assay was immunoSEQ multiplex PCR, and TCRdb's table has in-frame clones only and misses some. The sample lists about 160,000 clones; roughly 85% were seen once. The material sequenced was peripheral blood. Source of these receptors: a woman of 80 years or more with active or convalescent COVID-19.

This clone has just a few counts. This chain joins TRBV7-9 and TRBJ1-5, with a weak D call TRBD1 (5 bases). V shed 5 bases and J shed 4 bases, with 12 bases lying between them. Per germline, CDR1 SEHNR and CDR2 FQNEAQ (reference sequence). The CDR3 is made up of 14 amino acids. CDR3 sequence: CASSLTSGNQPQHF. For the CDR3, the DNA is TGTGCCAGCAGCCTGACGTCAGGGAATCAGCCCCAGCATTTT.

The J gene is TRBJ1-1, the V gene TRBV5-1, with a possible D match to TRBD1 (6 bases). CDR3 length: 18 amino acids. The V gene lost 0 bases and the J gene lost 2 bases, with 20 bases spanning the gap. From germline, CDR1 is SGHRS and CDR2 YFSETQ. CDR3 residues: CASSLGVSRGVFNTEAFF. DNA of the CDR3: TGCGCCAGCAGCTTGGGGGTAAGCAGGGGCGTTTTCAACACTGAAGCTTTCTTT.

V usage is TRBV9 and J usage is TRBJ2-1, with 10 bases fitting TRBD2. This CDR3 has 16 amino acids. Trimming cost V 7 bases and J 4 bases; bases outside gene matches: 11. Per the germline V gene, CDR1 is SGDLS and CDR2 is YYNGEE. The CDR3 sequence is CASSRTWTSGYNEQFF. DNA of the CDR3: TGTGCCAGCTCACGGACTTGGACTAGCGGATACAATGAGCAGTTCTTC.

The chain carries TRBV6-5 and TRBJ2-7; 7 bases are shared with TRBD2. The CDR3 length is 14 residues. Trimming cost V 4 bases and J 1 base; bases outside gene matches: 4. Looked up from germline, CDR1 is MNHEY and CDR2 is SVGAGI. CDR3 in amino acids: CASSLGLVSYEQYF. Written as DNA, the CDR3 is TGTGCCAGCAGTTTAGGACTAGTTTCCTACGAGCAGTACTTC.

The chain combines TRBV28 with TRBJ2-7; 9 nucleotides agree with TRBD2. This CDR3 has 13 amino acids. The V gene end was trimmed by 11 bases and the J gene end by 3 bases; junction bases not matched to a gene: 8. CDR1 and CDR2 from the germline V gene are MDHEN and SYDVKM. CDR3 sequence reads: CALGGSGSYEQYF. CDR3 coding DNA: TGTGCCCTAGGGGGTAGCGGGAGCTACGAGCAGTACTTC.

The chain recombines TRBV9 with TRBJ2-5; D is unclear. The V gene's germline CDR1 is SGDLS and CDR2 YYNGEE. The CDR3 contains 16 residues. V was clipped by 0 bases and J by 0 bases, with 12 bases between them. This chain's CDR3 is CASSVEPAGYQETQYF. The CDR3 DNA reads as TGTGCCAGCAGCGTAGAGCCAGCAGGCTACCAAGAGACCCAGTACTTC.

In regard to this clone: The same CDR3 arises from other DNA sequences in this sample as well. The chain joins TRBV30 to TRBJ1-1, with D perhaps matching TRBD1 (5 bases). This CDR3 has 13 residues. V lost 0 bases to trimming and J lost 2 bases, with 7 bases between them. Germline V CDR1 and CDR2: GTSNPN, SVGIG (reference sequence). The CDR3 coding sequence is TGTGCCTGGAGTGTGCAGGGTAACACTGAAGCTTTCTTT. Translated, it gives CAWSVQGNTEAFF. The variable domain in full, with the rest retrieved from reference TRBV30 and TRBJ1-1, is SQTIHQWPATLVQPVGSPLSLECTVEGTSNPNLYWYRQAAGRGLQLLFYSVGIGQISSEVPQNLSASRPQDRQFILSSKKLLLSDSGFYLCAWSVQGNTEAFFGQGTRLTVV.

The CDR3 spells CASSLKLVQPQHF. CDR3 sequence (DNA): TGTGCCAGCAGCCTCAAGCTGGTCCAGCCCCAGCATTTT. The chain recombines TRBV3-1 (or the pseudogene TRBV3-2) with TRBJ1-5; D ambiguous. V was cut by 4 bases and J by 7 bases, with 11 bases left in between. Germline lookup yields CDR1 LGHDT and CDR2 YNNKEL (reference sequence). This CDR3 is built from 13 residues.

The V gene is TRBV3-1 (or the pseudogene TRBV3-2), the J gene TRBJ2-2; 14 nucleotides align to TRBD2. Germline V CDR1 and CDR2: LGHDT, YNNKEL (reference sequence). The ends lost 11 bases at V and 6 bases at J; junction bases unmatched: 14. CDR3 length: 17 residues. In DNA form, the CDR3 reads TGTGCCTGCACGAGGGGACTAGCGGGAGTTATGGCCGGGGAGCTGTTTTTT. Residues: CACTRGLAGVMAGELFF.

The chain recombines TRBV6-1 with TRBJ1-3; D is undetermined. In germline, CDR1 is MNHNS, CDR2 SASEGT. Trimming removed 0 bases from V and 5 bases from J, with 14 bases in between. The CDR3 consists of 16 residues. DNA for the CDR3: TGTGCCAGCAGTGAAGCCTATATGGGCGCCCGAAACACCATATATTTT. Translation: CASSEAYMGARNTIYF.

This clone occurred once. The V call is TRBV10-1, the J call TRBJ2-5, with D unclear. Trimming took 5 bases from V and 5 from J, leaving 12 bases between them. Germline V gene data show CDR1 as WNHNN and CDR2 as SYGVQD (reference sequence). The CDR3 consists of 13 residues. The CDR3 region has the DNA TGCGCCAGCAGTTCGGTTGCGGCGGAGACCCAGTACTTC. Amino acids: CASSSVAAETQYF.